This T cell receptor (beta chain) was obtained from a study of regulatory T cells in long-lasting Graves disease. Study information: A definition of persistent Graves' disease required over 5 years of antithyroid drugs plus positive TSH receptor antibodies. The study, taken as a whole, reports: Limited samples may have lowered accuracy.

Sample time point: persistent/refractory GD, antithyroid drugs over 5 years with positive TRAb. From PBMCs, RNA was extracted and then used to make the TCR library. Nine milliliters of peripheral blood went into EDTA tubes. This clonotype was observed at least ten times. Antigen: not known. From germline, CDR1 is SGHVS and CDR2 FQNEAQ. With V trimmed by 6 bases and J by 4 bases, 6 bases remained unmatched. CDR3 length: 13 residues. In building TCR beta libraries, iRepertoire HTBI primers were used together with Arm-PCR of CDR3 regions. TCRdb independently ran MiXCR on the multiplex PCR reads; one entry per CDR3 protein. This table holds some 370,000 distinct CDR3 sequences, approximately 25% found once.

The TCR sequence derives from a woman aged 40 to 50 with Graves disease. The sequenced sample was peripheral blood mononuclear cells (PBMCs), obtained when the disease was refractory, from a patient treated with antithyroid drugs. V is TRBV7-8 and J is TRBJ2-7, with 7 bases matching TRBD1. The CDR3 sequence: CASSTGTEYEQYF. In DNA form, the CDR3 reads TGTGCCAGCAGTACCGGGACAGAATACGAGCAGTACTTC.